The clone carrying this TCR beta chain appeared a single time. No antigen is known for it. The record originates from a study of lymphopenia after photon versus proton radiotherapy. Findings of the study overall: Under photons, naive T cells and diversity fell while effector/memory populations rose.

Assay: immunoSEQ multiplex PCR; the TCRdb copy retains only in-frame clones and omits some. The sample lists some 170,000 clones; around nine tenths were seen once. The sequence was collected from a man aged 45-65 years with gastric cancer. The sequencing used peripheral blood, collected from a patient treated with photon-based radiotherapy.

The CDR3 region has the DNA TGTGCCAGCAGTTACCGGGACACAGTAGGGCCCCAGCATTTT. This translates into CASSYRDTVGPQHF. V is TRBV6-5 and J is TRBJ1-5; D possibly corresponds to TRBD1 (6 bases). Germline V lookup: CDR1 MNHEY, CDR2 SVGAGI. V was cut by 2 bases and J by 9 bases, with 14 bases left in between. This CDR3 comprises 14 residues.